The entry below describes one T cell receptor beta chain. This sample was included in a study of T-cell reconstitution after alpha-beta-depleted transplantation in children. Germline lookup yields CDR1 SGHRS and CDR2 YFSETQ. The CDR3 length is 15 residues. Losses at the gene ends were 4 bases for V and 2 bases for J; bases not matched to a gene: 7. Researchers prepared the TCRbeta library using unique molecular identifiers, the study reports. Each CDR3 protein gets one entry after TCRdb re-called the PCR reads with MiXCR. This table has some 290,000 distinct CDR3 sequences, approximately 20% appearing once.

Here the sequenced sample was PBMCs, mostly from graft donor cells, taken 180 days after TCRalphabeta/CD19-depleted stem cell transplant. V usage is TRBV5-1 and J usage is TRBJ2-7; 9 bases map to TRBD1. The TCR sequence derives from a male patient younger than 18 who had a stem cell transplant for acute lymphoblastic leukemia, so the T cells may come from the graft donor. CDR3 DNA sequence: TGCGCCAGCAGCCCTTGGACAGGGGTTACCTACGAGCAGTACTTC. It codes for CASSPWTGVTYEQYF.